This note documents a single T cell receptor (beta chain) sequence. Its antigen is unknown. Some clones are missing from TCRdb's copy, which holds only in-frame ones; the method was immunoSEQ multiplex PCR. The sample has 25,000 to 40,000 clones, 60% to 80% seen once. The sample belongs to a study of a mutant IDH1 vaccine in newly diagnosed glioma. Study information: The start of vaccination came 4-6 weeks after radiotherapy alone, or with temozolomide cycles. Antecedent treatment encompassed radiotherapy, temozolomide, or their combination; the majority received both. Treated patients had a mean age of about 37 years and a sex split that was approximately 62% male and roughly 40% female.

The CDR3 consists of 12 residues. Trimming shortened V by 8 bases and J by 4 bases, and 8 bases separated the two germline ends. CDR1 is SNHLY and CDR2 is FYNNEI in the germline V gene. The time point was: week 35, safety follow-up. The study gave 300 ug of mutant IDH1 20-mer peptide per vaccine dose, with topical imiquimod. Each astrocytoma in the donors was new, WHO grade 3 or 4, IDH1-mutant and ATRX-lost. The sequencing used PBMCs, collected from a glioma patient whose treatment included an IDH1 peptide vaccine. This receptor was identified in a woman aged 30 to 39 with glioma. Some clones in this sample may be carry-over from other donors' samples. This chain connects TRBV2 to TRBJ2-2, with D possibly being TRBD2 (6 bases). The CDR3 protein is CASYGGTGELFF. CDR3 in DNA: TGTGCCAGCTACGGGGGCACCGGGGAGCTGTTTTTT.